The 5 T cell receptor beta chains given below trace back to one sample, sequenced in a study of cytomegalovirus exposure and HLA in healthy donors. PCR involved 60 Vbeta and 13 Jbeta primers. Assay: immunoSEQ multiplex PCR; the TCRdb copy retains only in-frame clones and omits some. This table holds about 130,000 clones, around 73% found once. The source material was PBMCs. These receptors all stem from a female donor in good health and CMV-seronegative.

The genes are TRBV5-6 and TRBJ2-3, with D possibly TRBD2 on 6 matching bases. V gave up 4 bases and J gave up 3 bases, with 15 bases separating them. Germline loops: CDR1 SGHDT, CDR2 YYEEEE. There are 15 residues in the CDR3. DNA for the CDR3: TGTGCCAGCAGCACCCCGCCGGGAGAAACAGATACGCAGTATTTT. Protein: CASSTPPGETDTQYF.

The chain joins TRBV7-2 to TRBJ2-7, with TRBD2 identical over 8 bases. V lost 5 bases to trimming and J lost 3 bases; unmatched junction nucleotides: 9. In germline, CDR1 is SGHTA, CDR2 FQGNSA. CDR3 length: 15 amino acids. DNA for the CDR3: TGTGCCAGCAGCGCTGTTAGCGGGATTCTCTACGAGCAGTACTTC. It is translated as CASSAVSGILYEQYF.

The CDR3 spells CASSPGQSNEKLFF. As DNA, the CDR3 is TGCGCCAGCAGCCCGGGACAGTCGAATGAAAAACTGTTTTTT. V gene TRBV5-1 combines with J gene TRBJ1-4, with 7 nucleotides matching TRBD1. The CDR3 contains 14 residues. Germline CDR1 reads SGHRS; CDR2 reads YFSETQ. Trimming cost V 4 bases and J 5 bases; bases outside gene matches: 5.

The J gene is TRBJ2-1, the V gene TRBV18; 9 bases are shared with TRBD2. CDR3 length: 15 amino acids. The V segment lost 2 bases and the J segment 5 bases; nucleotides outside the gene matches: 4. The germline V gene encodes CDR1 KGHSH and CDR2 LQKENI. The CDR3 reads CASSPGLAGHNEQFF. As DNA, the CDR3 is TGTGCCAGCTCACCAGGCCTAGCGGGGCACAATGAGCAGTTCTTC.

The chain combines TRBV29-1 with TRBJ2-1; weak D call: TRBD1 (6 bases). Trimming shortened V by 3 bases and J by 10 bases, and 13 bases separated the two germline ends. The CDR3 extends over 12 amino acids. Germline assignment: CDR1 SQVTM and CDR2 ANQGSEA. The CDR3: CSVDVGAGEQFF. The DNA for the CDR3 is TGCAGCGTTGACGTGGGGGCAGGCGAGCAGTTCTTC.